This T cell receptor (beta chain) was retrieved from a study of control samples from healthy donors and cancer patients. This CDR3 is built from 14 residues. V was shortened by 6 bases and J by 5 bases, with 16 bases between the two germline ends. Germline values: CDR1 LGHDT, CDR2 YNNKEL (reference sequence). Method: immunoSEQ multiplex PCR; TCRdb's copy keeps in-frame clones and lacks some. Found here are about 140,000 clones, more than 85% of them singletons; the top ten hold under 4%. The chain recombines TRBV3-1 (or the pseudogene TRBV3-2) with TRBJ1-2, with D possibly TRBD1 on 6 matching bases. The source material was blood. This TCR was recovered from a man under 40 in good health. Here the CDR3 reads CASSPSRDIYGYTF. CDR3 sequence (DNA): TGTGCCAGCAGTCCGTCCCGGGACATTTATGGCTACACCTTC.